This T cell receptor (beta chain) came from a study of sequential checkpoint blockade in melanoma (dated by TCRdb to about 2019). For context, the study as a whole: Patients were assigned by 1:1 randomization to either first-line nivolumab followed by ipilimumab (arm A) or ipilimumab followed by nivolumab (arm B). Maintenance nivolumab came after each of the two trial sequences.

General study outcomes and caveats: Validation of the response-prediction model combining TCR metrics and mutation burden is needed in larger, independent patient cohorts.

Including cysteine and phenylalanine, the CDR3 has 12 amino acids. CDR3 DNA only is kept here, 36 bases in frame from base 1. V is clipped by 4 bases and J by 8 bases, and the sequence between their germline boundaries is 9 bases long. As encoded in the germline V gene, CDR1 is SNHLY while CDR2 is FYNNEI. Explained via the paper, the treatment or condition label denotes: randomized to nivolumab then ipilimumab (arm A) or the reverse (arm B). None of the patients in the trial had previously been given DNA-damaging chemotherapy. On a FACS Aria II flow cytometer, live CD3+CD8+ cells that were negative for CD19 and CD56 were sorted from thawed PBMCs. The samples were obtained from melanoma patients enrolled in CheckMate 064, an open-label, randomized phase II trial testing sequential checkpoint blockade. Leukapheresis was used to collect peripheral blood mononuclear cells, which were then purified with Ficoll-Paque and frozen in human serum with roughly 9.8% DMSO. Immediately after sorting, the purity of sorted blood CD3+CD8+ cells was verified to be >95%, after which DNA was extracted.

TCRbeta CDR3 regions were immunosequenced from genomic DNA with the immunoSEQ Assay. Prior to high-throughput sequencing, genomic DNA was amplified by bias-controlled multiplex PCR. The authors' analysis ran thus. To quantify the absolute abundance of each unique TCRbeta CDR3 region, the sequences were collapsed and filtered. Clonality, defined as 1 minus Pielou's evenness, was calculated using only productive rearrangements. A previously published method was used to identify clones whose frequencies were significantly greater in on-treatment samples than in baseline samples. In TCRdb, the immuneACCESS table is reduced to in-frame sequences with V and J assigned. These tables do not hold every clone; where another copy was compared, an unresolved V gene accounts for under half, and the others remain unexplained. V and J calls and clone size come straight from that table; D and trimming were deduced from the DNA. This sample lists 5,900 or so clones; 53% were detected once. Under 50% of the sample rests with the top ten.

The table lists this clone with a few counts. Its antigen remains undetermined. Per-base quality was not reported, and no clone a single base away is much larger than it. The source material was CD8+ T cells sorted from blood (inferred from file names), sampled from a patient given nivolumab and ipilimumab in sequence. This clonotype was sampled from a human donor with melanoma. Recombination joined TRBV2 with TRBJ2-1; TRBD2 is possibly the D segment (5 matching bases). The CDR3: CASSAARDEQFF. The base sequence is TGTGCCAGCAGTGCGGCGAGGGATGAGCAGTTCTTC.